The clone carrying this T cell receptor beta chain occurred a few times. A process of 5'RACE template switching, which added a universal primer site and UMIs, was used to make TCR cDNA. TCRdb passed the 5' RACE reads through MiXCR, listing each CDR3 protein once. The table includes hundreds of thousands of distinct CDR3 sequences, more than 3% detected once. CDR1 and CDR2 (germline): SGHAT, FQNNGV. V dropped 3 bases and J dropped 3 bases, with 13 bases sitting between them. The CDR3 length is 15 residues. The source of the sample is a study of T cells after yellow fever vaccination. On the study more broadly: It was SMART-Seq v4 Ultra Low Input that prepared the fractions with low cell numbers.

This receptor was obtained from a man aged 18 to 35 who received the YFV17D yellow fever vaccine. The chain carries TRBV11-2 and TRBJ2-3; D possibly corresponds to TRBD2 (6 bases). The input for sequencing was PBMCs, taken on the day of the yellow fever booster vaccination. Here the CDR3 reads CASSLTRVRTDTQYF. The CDR3 DNA sequence: TGTGCCAGCAGCTTGACTAGAGTCCGAACAGATACGCAGTATTTT.